The T cell receptor beta chain under discussion was sequenced for a study of identical twins. Whole-study findings and limits: Excess sharing between twins was weaker in beta out-of-frame sequences.

As for this clonotype: Its antigen is as yet unknown.

Trimming left V 9 bases short and J 0 bases short, with 14 bases between. The CDR3 contains 14 residues. CDR1 and CDR2 (germline): MNHNS, SASEGT. Healthy Caucasians provided all donations. TCRdb analysed the 5' RACE reads with MiXCR anew, one entry per CDR3 protein. The sample shows 1.5 million to 2 million distinct CDR3 sequences, about 30% of them seen only once. The receptor was derived from a newborn girl in good health. The chain carries TRBV6-1 and TRBJ1-1; D not resolved. The sequenced sample was cord blood. The CDR3 DNA reads TGTGCCAGTCGCCCCCAGTCCCTGAACACTGAAGCTTTCTTT. It translates to CASRPQSLNTEAFF.